Below, 13 T cell receptor beta chains from the same sample are listed, as sequenced in a study of blood T cell repertoires in COVID-19. Profiling relied on immunoSEQ multiplex PCR, and the TCRdb table lists in-frame clones only, not all of them. The table shows fewer than 60,000 clones, with approximately 87% occurring only once. The sequenced material came from peripheral blood. The receptors come from a woman aged 55-70 years with COVID-19, enrolled during active disease.

J is TRBJ2-1 and V is TRBV6-5; 7 bases match TRBD2. This CDR3 region has 13 residues. Per the germline V gene, CDR1 is MNHEY and CDR2 is SVGAGI. The V gene end was trimmed by 2 bases and the J gene end by 10 bases; junction bases not matched to a gene: 5. CDR3 region: CASSYVGAGEQFF. In nucleotides, the CDR3 is TGTGCCAGCAGTTACGTAGGAGCGGGAGAGCAGTTCTTC.

The V gene is TRBV5-6, the J gene TRBJ1-1; D is unresolved. Germline CDR1 is SGHDT and CDR2 is YYEEEE. The CDR3 length is 14 residues. V was cut by 2 bases and J by 1 base, with 9 bases left in between. In DNA form, the CDR3 reads TGTGCCAGCAGCTTATTGGCTCCGAACACTGAAGCTTTCTTT. Translating it yields CASSLLAPNTEAFF.

The chain recombines TRBV6-1 with TRBJ2-7, with 10 bases matching TRBD1. The CDR3 has 18 amino acids. Germline V gene sequence: CDR1 MNHNS, CDR2 SASEGT. Trimming cost V 4 bases and J 4 bases; bases outside gene matches: 16. CDR3 DNA: TGTGCCAGCAGTGGGAATCGACTCGTCCGGGACAGGGGTTACGAGCAGTACTTC. As protein: CASSGNRLVRDRGYEQYF.

The rearrangement links TRBV11-2 to TRBJ1-1; D ambiguous. Per the germline V gene, CDR1 is SGHAT and CDR2 is FQNNGV. The CDR3 length is 14 residues. Trimming cost V 1 base and J 1 base, with 7 bases left between them. DNA of the CDR3: TGTGCCAGCAGCTTAGGGCGGTGGAACACTGAAGCTTTCTTT. Protein: CASSLGRWNTEAFF.

CDR3 protein: CASGGAGNQPQHF. CDR3 nucleotides: TGTGCCAGCGGGGGGGCTGGGAATCAGCCCCAGCATTTT. The chain combines TRBV6-5 with TRBJ1-5, with D possibly TRBD1 on 6 matching bases. V lost 8 bases, J lost 4 bases, and 12 bases lay in between. The CDR3 length is 13 residues. CDR1 is MNHEY, CDR2 SVGAGI, per germline.

DNA for the CDR3: TGTGCCAGCAGCTTAGGGGCAGCGGGAACCCAAGAGACCCAGTACTTC. Translating gives CASSLGAAGTQETQYF. The chain recombines TRBV7-2 with TRBJ2-5; 7 bases line up with TRBD2. Germline V gene lookup returns CDR1 SGHTA and CDR2 FQGNSA. V shed 1 base, J shed 1 base, and the junction held 6 bases outside the gene matches. This CDR3 has 16 amino acids.

The chain is built from TRBV10-3 and TRBJ1-2; D perhaps matches TRBD1 (6 bases). CDR3 length equals 14 residues. The V gene's germline CDR1 is ENHRY and CDR2 SYGVKD. The V end was cut by 5 bases, the J end by 4 bases, with 14 bases between. The CDR3 sequence: CAISSDRRLYGYTF. The CDR3 DNA follows: TGTGCCATCAGTTCCGACAGGAGACTCTATGGCTACACCTTC.

The rearrangement joins TRBV7-9 to TRBJ1-2; a possible D gene is TRBD1 (5 bases). The V gene's germline CDR1 is SEHNR and CDR2 FQNEAQ (reference sequence). V was shortened by 5 bases and J by 3 bases, with 16 bases between the two germline ends. The CDR3 is 15 amino acids. The CDR3 region is CASSPDSVLDYGYTF. The DNA of the CDR3 is TGTGCCAGCAGCCCAGACAGTGTGCTCGACTATGGCTACACCTTC. The variable domain in full, completed from reference TRBV7-9 and TRBJ1-2, reads DTGVSQNPRHKITKRGQNVTFRCDPISEHNRLYWYRQTLGQGPEFLTYFQNEAQLEKSRLLSDRFSAERPKGSFSTLEIQRTEQGDSAMYLCASSPDSVLDYGYTFGSGTRLTVV.

The chain recombines TRBV24-1 with TRBJ2-6; 7 bases are a match to TRBD1. Germline V lookup: CDR1 KGHDR, CDR2 SFDVKD. V lost 7 bases, J lost 0 bases, and 8 bases stayed unmatched. The CDR3 runs 17 residues. CDR3 sequence reads: CATRETGTNSGANVLTF. CDR3 nucleotides: TGTGCCACCAGAGAGACAGGGACGAACTCTGGGGCCAACGTCCTGACTTTC.

This chain uses TRBV5-1 with TRBJ2-1, with D tentatively TRBD1 (5 bases). V was clipped by 5 bases and J by 3 bases, with 12 bases between them. The CDR3 runs to 14 residues. Germline CDR1 SGHRS, CDR2 YFSETQ. CDR3 sequence reads: CASSLGPNYNEQFF. CDR3 DNA sequence: TGCGCCAGCAGTCTGGGGCCAAACTACAATGAGCAGTTCTTC.

V is TRBV18 and J is TRBJ2-1, with D unclear. Trimming cost V 2 bases and J 5 bases, with 7 bases left between them. This CDR3 contains 13 residues. Germline loops: CDR1 KGHSH, CDR2 LQKENI. The CDR3 nucleotides are TGTGCCAGCTCACCAAGCATCCACAATGAGCAGTTCTTC. Translating it yields CASSPSIHNEQFF.

This clone was found a few times. The rearrangement joins TRBV2 to TRBJ2-7, with TRBD1 matching 8 bases. From germline, CDR1 is SNHLY and CDR2 FYNNEI. V shed 11 bases and J 5 bases; nucleotides not matched to a gene: 11. The CDR3 spans 13 residues. The CDR3 region is CASQRGQGHEQYF. The DNA of the CDR3 is TGTGCCTCCCAACGAGGACAGGGACACGAGCAGTACTTC.

The gene calls are TRBV5-4 and TRBJ1-1; D may be TRBD1 (6 bases). Trimming shortened V by 3 bases and J by 6 bases, and 15 bases separated the two germline ends. The CDR3 is 14 residues long. Germline-derived CDR1 and CDR2 are SGHNT and YYREEE (reference sequence). CDR3 in amino acids: CASSYAGGRAEAFF. The CDR3 region has the DNA TGTGCCAGCAGCTACGCGGGGGGCAGGGCTGAAGCTTTCTTT. The whole variable domain, filled in from reference TRBV5-4 and TRBJ1-1, reads ETGVTQSPTHLIKTRGQQVTLRCSSQSGHNTVSWYQQALGQGPQFIFQYYREEENGRGNFPPRFSGLQFPNYSSELNVNALELDDSALYLCASSYAGGRAEAFFGQGTRLTVV.